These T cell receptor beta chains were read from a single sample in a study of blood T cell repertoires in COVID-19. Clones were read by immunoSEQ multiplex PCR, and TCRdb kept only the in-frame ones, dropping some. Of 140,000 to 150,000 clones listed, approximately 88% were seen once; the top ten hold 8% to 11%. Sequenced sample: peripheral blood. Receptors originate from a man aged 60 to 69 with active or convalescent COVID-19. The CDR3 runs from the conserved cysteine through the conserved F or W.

CASSVDPIGVQYF	TRBV6-6	TRBJ2-5
CSVARQGRNTEAFF	TRBV29-1	TRBJ1-1
CASSEEPYSSYEQYF	TRBV11-2	TRBJ2-7
CASSESGGFQPQHF	TRBV10-2	TRBJ1-5
CASSSSQNTEAFF	TRBV11-3	TRBJ1-1
CAWTRQGVFYGYTF	TRBV30	TRBJ1-2
CASSPLAGPYNEQFF	TRBV6-2/TRBV6-3	TRBJ2-1
CATSDDTYYEQYF	TRBV24-1	TRBJ2-7
CASSYSFSGTYTDTQYF	TRBV6-2/TRBV6-3	TRBJ2-3
CASSHGRGPVDEQFF	TRBV6-5	TRBJ2-1
CASSRDRGRSYEQYF	TRBV11-1	TRBJ2-7
CATSGRDRGTDTQYF	TRBV24-1	TRBJ2-3
CASSLNPSGSGGTQYF	TRBV27	TRBJ2-3
CASSPDRWNYGYTF	TRBV19	TRBJ1-2
CASSRKGQDGYTF	TRBV28	TRBJ1-2
CASSLSPRDQPQHF	TRBV28	TRBJ1-5
CASSSQATGQGWEEKLFF	TRBV19	TRBJ1-4
CASSVGTGQNQPQHF	TRBV9	TRBJ1-5
CASSSEAVSSYNEQFF	TRBV19	TRBJ2-1
CASSFMGRYTGELFF	TRBV28	TRBJ2-2
CASTLSSSYNSPLHF	TRBV19	TRBJ1-6
CAISDLQGARETQYF	TRBV10-3	TRBJ2-5
CASSARDRGYGYTF	TRBV28	TRBJ1-2
CASSVGSENQPQHF	TRBV7-9	TRBJ1-5
CASSLDGTYSYNEQFF	TRBV11-3	TRBJ2-1
CASSLRGQGHYEQYF	TRBV7-2	TRBJ2-7
CASSPSRQTNEKLFF	TRBV18	TRBJ1-4
CASSSGTMTLFRGYTF	TRBV5-1	TRBJ1-2
CASRSGTSGSRGVEFF	TRBV7-9	TRBJ2-1
CASSQRVLAGTGELFF	TRBV4-1	TRBJ2-2
CASSPVQQTGNEQFF	TRBV18	TRBJ2-1
CASSPKPGGSSGANVLTF	TRBV18	TRBJ2-6
CASSSPPGSGYTF	TRBV5-1	TRBJ1-2
CASSSFSGRDADTQYF	TRBV11-3	TRBJ2-3
CASSFTGSWADTQYF	TRBV5-1	TRBJ2-3
CSASPTSVRVVKETQYF	TRBV20-1	TRBJ2-5
CASRGDPNTEAFF	TRBV5-1	TRBJ1-1
CASSLAASNEKLFF	TRBV5-6	TRBJ1-4